The sequence of this T cell receptor (beta chain) was determined in a study of T cell responses to AZD1222 COVID-19 vaccine. Study-level points and caveats: In a largely white British group with more females than males, clonal diversity was possibly underestimated. All repertoire sampling was performed exclusively after the peak T cell response. Seropositive status at baseline applied to only a handful of AZD1222 recipients.

About this clone itself: Its matching antigen is unknown.

Germline CDR1 reads SGHDN; CDR2 reads FVKESK. This CDR3 spans 16 amino acids. Between the trimmed V and J ends, which lost 1 base and 1 base, there was a span of 13 bases. Profiling relied on immunoSEQ multiplex PCR, and the TCRdb table lists in-frame clones only, not all of them. The repertoire holds roughly 100,000 clones, with 88% as singletons. The material was peripheral blood, obtained on day 0 of AZD1222 vaccination. The TCR sequence derives from an adult in good health. The genes are TRBV14 and TRBJ1-1; perhaps TRBD1 as D (6 bases). CDR3 nucleotide sequence: TGTGCCAGCAGCCAAGTTGGGGGGGCCAGGAACACTGAAGCTTTCTTT. This translates into CASSQVGGARNTEAFF.